This T cell receptor beta chain emerged from a study of T-cell memory formation after mild COVID-19. A word on this clonotype: Its antigen is unidentified.

Germline V gene lookup returns CDR1 SGHRS and CDR2 YFSETQ. The CDR3 is 18 residues long. Trimming removed 0 bases from V and 0 bases from J; junction bases left unmatched: 10. The study, taken as a whole, reports: Nothing confirmed that second-wave clones peaking on day 37 were specific for SARS-CoV-2. Pre-infection memory held some responding clones, suggesting pre-existing cross-reactive T cells responded.

After 5'RACE with constant-segment primers, TCR alpha and TCR beta cDNA libraries carrying sample barcodes and UMIs were obtained. Using its own MiXCR run on the 5' RACE reads, TCRdb lists one record per CDR3 protein. The top ten hold around 13% of the sample, which has approximately 580,000 distinct CDR3 sequences, roughly 22% seen once. The TCR originated in an adult woman who had mild COVID-19 (a few samples of this study predate the infection). Cell type and time point are not known. The sequenced material came from PBMCs or a T cell subset sorted from them (not recorded which). This chain links TRBV5-1 with TRBJ2-3, with 7 bases fitting TRBD1. The CDR3 DNA reads TGCGCCAGCAGCTTGGCCGGGACAGCGCACCTTAGCACAGATACGCAGTATTTT. This sequence encodes CASSLAGTAHLSTDTQYF.